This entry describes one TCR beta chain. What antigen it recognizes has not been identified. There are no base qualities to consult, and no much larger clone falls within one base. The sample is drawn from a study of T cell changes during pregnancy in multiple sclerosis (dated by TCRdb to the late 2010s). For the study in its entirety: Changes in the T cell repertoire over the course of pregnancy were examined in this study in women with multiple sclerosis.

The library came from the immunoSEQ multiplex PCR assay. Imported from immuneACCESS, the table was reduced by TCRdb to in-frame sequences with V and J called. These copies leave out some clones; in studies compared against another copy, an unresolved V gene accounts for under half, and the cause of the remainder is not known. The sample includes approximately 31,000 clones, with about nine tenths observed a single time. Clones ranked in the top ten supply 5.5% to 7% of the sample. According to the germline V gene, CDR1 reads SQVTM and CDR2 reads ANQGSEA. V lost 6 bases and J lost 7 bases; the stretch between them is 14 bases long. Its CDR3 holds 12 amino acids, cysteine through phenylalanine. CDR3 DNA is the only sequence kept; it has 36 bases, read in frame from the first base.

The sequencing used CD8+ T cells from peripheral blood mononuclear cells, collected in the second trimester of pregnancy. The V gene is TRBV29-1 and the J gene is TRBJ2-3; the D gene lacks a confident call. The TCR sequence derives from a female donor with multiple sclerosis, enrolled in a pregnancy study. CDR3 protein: CSVPAPGNTQYF. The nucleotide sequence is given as TGCAGCGTCCCCGCCCCAGGAAATACGCAGTATTTT.